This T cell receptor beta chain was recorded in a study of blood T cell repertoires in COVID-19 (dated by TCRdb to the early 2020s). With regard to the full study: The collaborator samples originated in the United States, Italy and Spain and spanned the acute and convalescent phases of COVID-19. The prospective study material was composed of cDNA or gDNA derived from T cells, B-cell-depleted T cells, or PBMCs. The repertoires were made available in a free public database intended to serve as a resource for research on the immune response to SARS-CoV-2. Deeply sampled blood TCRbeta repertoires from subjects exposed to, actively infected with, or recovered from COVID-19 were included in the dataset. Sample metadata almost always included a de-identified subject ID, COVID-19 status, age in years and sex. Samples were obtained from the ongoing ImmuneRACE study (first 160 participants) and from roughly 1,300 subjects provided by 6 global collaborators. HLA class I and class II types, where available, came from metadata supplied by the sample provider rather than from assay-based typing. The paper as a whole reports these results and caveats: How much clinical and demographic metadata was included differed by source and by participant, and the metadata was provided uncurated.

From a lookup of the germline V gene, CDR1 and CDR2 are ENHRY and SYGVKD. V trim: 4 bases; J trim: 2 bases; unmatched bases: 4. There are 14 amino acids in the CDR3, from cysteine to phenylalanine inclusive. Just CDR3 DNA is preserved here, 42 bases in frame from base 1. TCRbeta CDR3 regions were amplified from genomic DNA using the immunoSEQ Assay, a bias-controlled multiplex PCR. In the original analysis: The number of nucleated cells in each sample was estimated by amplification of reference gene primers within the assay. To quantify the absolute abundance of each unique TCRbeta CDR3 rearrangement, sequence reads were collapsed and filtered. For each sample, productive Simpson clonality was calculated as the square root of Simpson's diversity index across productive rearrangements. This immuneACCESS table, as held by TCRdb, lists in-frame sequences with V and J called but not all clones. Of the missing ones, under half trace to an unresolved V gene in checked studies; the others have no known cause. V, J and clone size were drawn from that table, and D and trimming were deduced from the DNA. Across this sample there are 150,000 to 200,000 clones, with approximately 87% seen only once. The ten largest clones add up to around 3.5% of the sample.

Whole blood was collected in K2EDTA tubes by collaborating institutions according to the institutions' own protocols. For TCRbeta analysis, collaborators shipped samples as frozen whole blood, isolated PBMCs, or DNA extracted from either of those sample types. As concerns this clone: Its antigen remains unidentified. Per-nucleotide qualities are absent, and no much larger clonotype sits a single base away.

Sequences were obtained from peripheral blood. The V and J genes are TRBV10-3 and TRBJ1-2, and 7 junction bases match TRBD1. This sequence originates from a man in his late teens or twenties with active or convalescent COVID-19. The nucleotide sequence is TGTGCCATCAGTGGAGGGGGACAGAACTATGGCTACACCTTC. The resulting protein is CAISGGGQNYGYTF.